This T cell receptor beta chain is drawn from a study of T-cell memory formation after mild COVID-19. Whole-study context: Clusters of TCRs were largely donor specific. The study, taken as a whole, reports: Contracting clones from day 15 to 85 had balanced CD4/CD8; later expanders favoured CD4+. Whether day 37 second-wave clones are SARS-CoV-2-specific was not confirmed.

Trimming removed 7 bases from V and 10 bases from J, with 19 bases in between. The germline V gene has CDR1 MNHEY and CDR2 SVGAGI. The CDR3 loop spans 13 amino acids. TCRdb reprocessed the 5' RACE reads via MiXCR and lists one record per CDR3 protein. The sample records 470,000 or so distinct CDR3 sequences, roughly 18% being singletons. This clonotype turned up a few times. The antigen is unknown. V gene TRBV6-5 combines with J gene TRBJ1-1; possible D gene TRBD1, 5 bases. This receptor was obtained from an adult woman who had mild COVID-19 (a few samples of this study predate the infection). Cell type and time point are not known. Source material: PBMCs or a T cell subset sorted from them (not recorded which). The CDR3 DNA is TGTGCCAGCACACCCGGCGGGGGGAGGGCAGCTTTCTTT. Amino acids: CASTPGGGRAAFF.